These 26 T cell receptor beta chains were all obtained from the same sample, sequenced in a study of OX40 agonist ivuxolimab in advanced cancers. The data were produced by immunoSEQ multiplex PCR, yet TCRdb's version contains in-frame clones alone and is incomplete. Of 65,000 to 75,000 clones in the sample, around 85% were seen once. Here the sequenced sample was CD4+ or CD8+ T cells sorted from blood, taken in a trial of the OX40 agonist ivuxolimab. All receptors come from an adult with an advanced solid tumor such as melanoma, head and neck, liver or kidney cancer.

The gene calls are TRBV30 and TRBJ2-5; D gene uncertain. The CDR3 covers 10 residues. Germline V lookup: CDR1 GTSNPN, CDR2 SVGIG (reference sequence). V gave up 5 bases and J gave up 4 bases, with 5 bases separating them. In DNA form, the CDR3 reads TGTGCCTGGGGACGAGAGACCCAGTACTTC. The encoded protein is CAWGRETQYF.

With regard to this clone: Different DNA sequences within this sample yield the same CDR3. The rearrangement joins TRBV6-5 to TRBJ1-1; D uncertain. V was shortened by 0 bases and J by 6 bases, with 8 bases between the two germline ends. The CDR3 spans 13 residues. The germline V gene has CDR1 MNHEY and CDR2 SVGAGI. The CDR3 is CASSYSILAEAFF. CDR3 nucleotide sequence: TGTGCCAGCAGTTACTCGATCCTCGCTGAAGCTTTCTTT.

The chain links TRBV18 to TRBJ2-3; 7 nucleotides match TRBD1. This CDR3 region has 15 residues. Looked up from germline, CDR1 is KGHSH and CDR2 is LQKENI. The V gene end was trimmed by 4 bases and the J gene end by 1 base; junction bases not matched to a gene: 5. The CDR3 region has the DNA TGTGCCAGCTCACACGGGACAGTGGGCACAGATACGCAGTATTTT. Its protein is CASSHGTVGTDTQYF.

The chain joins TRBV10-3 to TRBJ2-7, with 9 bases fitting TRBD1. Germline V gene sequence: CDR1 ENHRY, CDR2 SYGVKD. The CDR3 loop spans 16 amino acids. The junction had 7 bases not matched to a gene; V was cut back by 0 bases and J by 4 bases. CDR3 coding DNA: TGTGCCATCAGTGAGTCCGCTGACAGGGGGAGGTACGAGCAGTACTTC. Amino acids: CAISESADRGRYEQYF.

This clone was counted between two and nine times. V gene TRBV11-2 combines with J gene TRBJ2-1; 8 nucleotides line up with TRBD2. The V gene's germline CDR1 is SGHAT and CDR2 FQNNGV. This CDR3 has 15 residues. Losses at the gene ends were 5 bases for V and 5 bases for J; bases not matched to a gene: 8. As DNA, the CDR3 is TGTGCCAGCAGCCAGAGCGGGAGTATCAACAATGAGCAGTTCTTC. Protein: CASSQSGSINNEQFF.

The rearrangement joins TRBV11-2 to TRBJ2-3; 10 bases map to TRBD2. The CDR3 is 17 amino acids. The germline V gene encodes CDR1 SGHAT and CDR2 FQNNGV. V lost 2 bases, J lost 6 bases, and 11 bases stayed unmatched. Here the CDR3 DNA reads TGTGCCAGCAGCTTAACCTTCGAGCGGGGGGGATTGGATACGCAGTATTTT. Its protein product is CASSLTFERGGLDTQYF. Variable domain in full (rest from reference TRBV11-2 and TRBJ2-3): EAGVAQSPRYKIIEKRQSVAFWCNPISGHATLYWYQQILGQGPKLLIQFQNNGVVDDSQLPKDRFSAERLKGVDSTLKIQPAKLEDSAVYLCASSLTFERGGLDTQYFGPGTRLTVL.

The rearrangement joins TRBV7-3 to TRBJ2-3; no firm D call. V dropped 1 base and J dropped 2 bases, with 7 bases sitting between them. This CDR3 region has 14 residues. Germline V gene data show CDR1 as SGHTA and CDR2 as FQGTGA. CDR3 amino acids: CASSLNSATDTQYF. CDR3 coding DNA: TGTGCCAGCAGCTTAAACTCGGCCACAGATACGCAGTATTTT.

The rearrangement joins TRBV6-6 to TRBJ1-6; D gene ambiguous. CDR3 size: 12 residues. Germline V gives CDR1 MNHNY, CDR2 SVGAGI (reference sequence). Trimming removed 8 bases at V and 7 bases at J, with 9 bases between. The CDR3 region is CASSGFNSPLHF. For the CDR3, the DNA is TGTGCCAGCTCCGGTTTCAATTCACCCCTCCACTTT.

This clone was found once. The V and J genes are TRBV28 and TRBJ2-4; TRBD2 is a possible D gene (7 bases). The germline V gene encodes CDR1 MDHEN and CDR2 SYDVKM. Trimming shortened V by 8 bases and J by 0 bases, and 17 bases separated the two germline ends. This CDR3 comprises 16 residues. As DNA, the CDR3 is TGTGCCAGCGGGACGGGGGGCGTCCTAGCCAAAAACATTCAGTACTTC. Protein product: CASGTGGVLAKNIQYF. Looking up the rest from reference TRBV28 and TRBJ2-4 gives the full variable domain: DVKVTQSSRYLVKRTGEKVFLECVQDMDHENMFWYRQDPGLGLRLIYFSYDVKMKEKGDIPEGYSVSREKKERFSLILESASTNQTSMYLCASGTGGVLAKNIQYFGAGTRLSVL.

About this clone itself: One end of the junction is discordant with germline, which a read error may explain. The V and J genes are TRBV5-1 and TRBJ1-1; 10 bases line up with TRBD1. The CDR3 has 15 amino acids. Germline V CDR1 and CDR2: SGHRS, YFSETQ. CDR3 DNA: TGTGCCAGCAGCAAGACAGGGGGCGCATACACTGAAGCTTTCTTT. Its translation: CASSKTGGAYTEAFF.

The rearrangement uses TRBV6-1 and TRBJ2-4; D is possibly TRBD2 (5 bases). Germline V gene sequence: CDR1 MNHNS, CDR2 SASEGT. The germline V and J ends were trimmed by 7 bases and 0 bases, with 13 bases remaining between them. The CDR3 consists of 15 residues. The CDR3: CASTRTLLAKNIQYF. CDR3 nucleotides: TGTGCCAGCACCAGGACTCTCCTAGCCAAAAACATTCAGTACTTC.

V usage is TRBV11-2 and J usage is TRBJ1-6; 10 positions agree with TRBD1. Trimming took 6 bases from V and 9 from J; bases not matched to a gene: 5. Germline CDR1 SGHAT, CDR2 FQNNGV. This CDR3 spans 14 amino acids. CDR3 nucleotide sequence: TGTGCCAGCAGAGAGACAGGGGGCGGTTCACCCCTCCACTTT. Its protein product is CASRETGGGSPLHF.

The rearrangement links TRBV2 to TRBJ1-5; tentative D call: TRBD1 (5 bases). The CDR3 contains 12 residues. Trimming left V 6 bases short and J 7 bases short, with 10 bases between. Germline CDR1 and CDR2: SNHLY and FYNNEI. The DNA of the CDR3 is TGTGCCAGCAGCCTCGGGGGACAGCCCCAGCATTTT. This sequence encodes CASSLGGQPQHF.

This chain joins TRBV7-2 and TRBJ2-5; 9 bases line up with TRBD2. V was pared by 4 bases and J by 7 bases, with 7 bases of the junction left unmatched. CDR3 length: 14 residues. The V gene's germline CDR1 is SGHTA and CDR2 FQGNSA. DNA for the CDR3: TGTGCCAGCAGCTCGTCTAGCGGGGAGGGGACCCAGTACTTC. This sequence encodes CASSSSSGEGTQYF.

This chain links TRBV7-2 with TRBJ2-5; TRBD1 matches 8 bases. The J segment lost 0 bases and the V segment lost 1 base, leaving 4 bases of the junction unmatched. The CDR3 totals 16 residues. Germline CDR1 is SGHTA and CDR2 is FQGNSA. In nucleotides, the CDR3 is TGTGCCAGCAGCTTAGGCAGGGGGCCTTACCAAGAGACCCAGTACTTC. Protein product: CASSLGRGPYQETQYF.

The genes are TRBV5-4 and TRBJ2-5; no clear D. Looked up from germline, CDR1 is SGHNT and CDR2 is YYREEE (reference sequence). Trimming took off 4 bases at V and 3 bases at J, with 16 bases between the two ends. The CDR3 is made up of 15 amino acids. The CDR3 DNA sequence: TGTGCCAGCAGCCCCCCGGACGGCCTTAAAGAGACCCAGTACTTC. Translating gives CASSPPDGLKETQYF. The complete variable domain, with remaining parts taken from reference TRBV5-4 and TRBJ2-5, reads ETGVTQSPTHLIKTRGQQVTLRCSSQSGHNTVSWYQQALGQGPQFIFQYYREEENGRGNFPPRFSGLQFPNYSSELNVNALELDDSALYLCASSPPDGLKETQYFGPGTRLLVL.

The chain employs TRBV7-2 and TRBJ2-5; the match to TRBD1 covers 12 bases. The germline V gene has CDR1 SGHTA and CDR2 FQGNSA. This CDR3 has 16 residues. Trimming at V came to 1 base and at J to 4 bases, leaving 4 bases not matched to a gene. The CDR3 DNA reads TGTGCCAGCAGCTTAGAAGGGGACAGGGGGCGAGAGACCCAGTACTTC. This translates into CASSLEGDRGRETQYF. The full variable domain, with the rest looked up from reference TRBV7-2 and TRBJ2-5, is GAGVSQSPSNKVTEKGKDVELRCDPISGHTALYWYRQSLGQGLEFLIYFQGNSAPDKSGLPSDRFSAERTGGSVSTLTIQRTQQEDSAVYLCASSLEGDRGRETQYFGPGTRLLVL.

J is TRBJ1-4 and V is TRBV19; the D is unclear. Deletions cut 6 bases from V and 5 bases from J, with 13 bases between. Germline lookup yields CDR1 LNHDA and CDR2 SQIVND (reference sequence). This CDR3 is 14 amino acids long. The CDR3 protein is CASRDRLRNEKLFF. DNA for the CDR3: TGTGCCAGTAGAGACCGACTCCGGAATGAAAAACTGTTTTTT.

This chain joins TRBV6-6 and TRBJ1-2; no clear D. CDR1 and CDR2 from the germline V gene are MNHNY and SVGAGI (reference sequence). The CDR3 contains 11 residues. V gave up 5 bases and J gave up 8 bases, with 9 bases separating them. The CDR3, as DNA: TGTGCCAGCAGTAACGGATGGGGCTACACCTTC. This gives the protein CASSNGWGYTF.

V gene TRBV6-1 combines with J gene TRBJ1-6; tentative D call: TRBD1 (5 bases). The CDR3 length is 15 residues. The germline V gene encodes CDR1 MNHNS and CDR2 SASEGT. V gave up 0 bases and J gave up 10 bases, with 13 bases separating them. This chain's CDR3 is CASSEASATVSPLHF. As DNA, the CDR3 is TGTGCCAGCAGTGAAGCGTCTGCGACAGTCTCACCCCTCCACTTT.

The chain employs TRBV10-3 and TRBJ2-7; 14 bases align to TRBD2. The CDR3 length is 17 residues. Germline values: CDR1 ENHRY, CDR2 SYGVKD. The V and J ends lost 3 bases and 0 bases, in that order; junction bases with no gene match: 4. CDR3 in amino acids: CAISDMTSGRVSYEQYF. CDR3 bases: TGTGCCATCAGTGATATGACTAGCGGGAGGGTCTCCTACGAGCAGTACTTC.

DNA for the CDR3: TGTGCCAGCAGCCCCAGACAGGGTCCCACTGAAGCTTTCTTT. Translation: CASSPRQGPTEAFF. V is TRBV11-2 and J is TRBJ1-1, with 7 nucleotides matching TRBD1. The CDR3 contains 14 residues. CDR1 and CDR2 from the germline V gene are SGHAT and FQNNGV. V dropped 5 bases and J dropped 4; count of bases not matched to a gene: 7.

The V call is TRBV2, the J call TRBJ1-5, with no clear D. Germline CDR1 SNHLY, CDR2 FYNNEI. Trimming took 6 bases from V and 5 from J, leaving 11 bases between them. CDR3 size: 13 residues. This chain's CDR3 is CASRFGRDQPQHF. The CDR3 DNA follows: TGTGCCAGCAGATTCGGGAGAGATCAGCCCCAGCATTTT.

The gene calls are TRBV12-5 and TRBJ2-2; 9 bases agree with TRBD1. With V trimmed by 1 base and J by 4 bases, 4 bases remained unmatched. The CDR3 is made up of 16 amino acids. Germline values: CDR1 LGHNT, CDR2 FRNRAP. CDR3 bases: TGTGCTAGTGGTTTGGGGGGACAGGGTCCCACCGGGGAGCTGTTTTTT. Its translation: CASGLGGQGPTGELFF.

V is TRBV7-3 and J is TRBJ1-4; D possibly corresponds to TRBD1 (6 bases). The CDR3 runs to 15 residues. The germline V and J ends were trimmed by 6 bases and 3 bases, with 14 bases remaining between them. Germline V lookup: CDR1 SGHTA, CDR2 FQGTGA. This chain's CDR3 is CASSSLTGSNEKLFF. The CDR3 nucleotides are TGTGCCAGCAGTTCCCTAACAGGGTCTAATGAAAAACTGTTTTTT. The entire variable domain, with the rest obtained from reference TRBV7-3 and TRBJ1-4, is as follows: GAGVSQTPSNKVTEKGKYVELRCDPISGHTALYWYRQSLGQGPEFLIYFQGTGAADDSGLPNDRFFAVRPEGSVSTLKIQRTERGDSAVYLCASSSLTGSNEKLFFGSGTQLSVL.

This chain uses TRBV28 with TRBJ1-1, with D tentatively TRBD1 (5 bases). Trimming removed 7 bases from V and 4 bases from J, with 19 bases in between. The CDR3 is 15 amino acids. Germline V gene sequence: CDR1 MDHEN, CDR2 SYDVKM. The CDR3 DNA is TGTGCCAGCATTATTTCCGGGACCCGATTCACTGAAGCTTTCTTT. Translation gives CASIISGTRFTEAFF.